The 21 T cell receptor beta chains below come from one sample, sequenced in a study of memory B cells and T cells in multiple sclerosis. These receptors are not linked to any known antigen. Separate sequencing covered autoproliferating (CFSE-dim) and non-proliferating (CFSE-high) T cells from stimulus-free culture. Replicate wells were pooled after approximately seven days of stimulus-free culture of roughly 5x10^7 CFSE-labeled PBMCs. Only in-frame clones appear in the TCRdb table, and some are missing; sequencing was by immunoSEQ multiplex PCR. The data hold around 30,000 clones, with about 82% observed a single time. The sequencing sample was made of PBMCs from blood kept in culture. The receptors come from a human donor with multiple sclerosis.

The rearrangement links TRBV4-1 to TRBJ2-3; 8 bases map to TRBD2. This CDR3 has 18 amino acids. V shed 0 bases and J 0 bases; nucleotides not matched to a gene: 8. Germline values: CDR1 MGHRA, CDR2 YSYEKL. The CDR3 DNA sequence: TGCGCCAGCAGCCAAGATCCCCCGGCTAGCGGGAGCACAGATACGCAGTATTTT. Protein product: CASSQDPPASGSTDTQYF.

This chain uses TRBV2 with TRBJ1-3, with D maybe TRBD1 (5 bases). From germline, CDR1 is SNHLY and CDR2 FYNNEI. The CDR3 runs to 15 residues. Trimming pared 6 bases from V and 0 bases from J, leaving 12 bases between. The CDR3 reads CASSQGRLSGNTIYF. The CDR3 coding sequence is TGTGCCAGCAGCCAGGGACGCCTCTCTGGAAACACCATATATTTT.

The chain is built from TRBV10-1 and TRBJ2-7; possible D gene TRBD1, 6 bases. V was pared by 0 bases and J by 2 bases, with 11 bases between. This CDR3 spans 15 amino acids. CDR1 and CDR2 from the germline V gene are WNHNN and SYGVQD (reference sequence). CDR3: CASSESGGPPYEQYF. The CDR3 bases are TGCGCCAGCAGTGAGTCTGGGGGCCCTCCCTACGAGCAGTACTTC.

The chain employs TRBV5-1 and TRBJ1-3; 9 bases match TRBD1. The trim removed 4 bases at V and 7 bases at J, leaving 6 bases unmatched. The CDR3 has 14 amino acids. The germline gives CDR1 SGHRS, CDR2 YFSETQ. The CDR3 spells CASSTGTGYNTIYF. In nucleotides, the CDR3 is TGCGCCAGCAGCACCGGGACAGGGTACAACACCATATATTTT.

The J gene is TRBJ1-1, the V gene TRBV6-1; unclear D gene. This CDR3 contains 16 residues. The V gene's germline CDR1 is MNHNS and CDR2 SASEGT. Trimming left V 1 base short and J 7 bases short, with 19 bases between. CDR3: CASSEVRTMGRGEAFF. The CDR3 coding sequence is TGTGCCAGCAGTGAAGTCAGGACGATGGGAAGAGGTGAAGCTTTCTTT.

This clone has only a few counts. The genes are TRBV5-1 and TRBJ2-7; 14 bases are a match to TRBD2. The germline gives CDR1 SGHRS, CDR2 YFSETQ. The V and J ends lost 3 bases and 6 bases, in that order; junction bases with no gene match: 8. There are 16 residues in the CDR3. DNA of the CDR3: TGCGCCAGCAGCTCTTTAGGGACTAGCGGGAGAGGCGAGCAGTACTTC. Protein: CASSSLGTSGRGEQYF.

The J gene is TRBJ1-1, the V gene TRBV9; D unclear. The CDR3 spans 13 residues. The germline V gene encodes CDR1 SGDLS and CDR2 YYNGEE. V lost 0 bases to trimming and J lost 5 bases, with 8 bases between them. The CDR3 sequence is CASSVGGPTEAFF. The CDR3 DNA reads TGTGCCAGCAGCGTAGGTGGGCCGACTGAAGCTTTCTTT.

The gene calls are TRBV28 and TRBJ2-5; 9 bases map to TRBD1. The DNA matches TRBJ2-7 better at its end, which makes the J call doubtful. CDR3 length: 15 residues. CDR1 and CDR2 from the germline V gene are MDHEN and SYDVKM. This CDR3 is CASSLDRGYGYEQYF. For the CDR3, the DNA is TGTGCCAGCAGTCTAGACAGGGGGTATGGATACGAGCAGTACTTC.

This chain's CDR3 is CASSKWGTISGNTIYF. The CDR3 bases are TGTGCCAGCAGCAAATGGGGCACTATCTCTGGAAACACCATATATTTT. The chain combines TRBV21-1 with TRBJ1-3; the table calls TRBD1, which could not be checked here. TRBV21-1 is described as a pseudogene. CDR3 length: 16 residues.

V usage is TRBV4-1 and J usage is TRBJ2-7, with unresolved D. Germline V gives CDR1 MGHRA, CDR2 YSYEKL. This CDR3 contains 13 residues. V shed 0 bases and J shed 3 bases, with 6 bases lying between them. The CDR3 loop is CASSQDPYYEQYF. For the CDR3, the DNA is TGCGCCAGCAGCCAAGATCCGTACTACGAGCAGTACTTC.

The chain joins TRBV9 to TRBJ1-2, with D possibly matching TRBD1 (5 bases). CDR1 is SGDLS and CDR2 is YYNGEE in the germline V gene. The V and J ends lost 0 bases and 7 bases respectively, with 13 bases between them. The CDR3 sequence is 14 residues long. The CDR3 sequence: CASSVAAQGSGYTF. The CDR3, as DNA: TGTGCCAGCAGCGTAGCTGCCCAGGGAAGTGGCTACACCTTC.

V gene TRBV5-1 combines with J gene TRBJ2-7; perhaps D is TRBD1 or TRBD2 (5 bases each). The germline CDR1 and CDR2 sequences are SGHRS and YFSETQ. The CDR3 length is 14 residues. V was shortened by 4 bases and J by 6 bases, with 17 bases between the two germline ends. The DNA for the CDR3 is TGCGCCAGCAGCCGCCGGGACGCTGATCGCGAGCAGTACTTC. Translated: CASSRRDADREQYF.

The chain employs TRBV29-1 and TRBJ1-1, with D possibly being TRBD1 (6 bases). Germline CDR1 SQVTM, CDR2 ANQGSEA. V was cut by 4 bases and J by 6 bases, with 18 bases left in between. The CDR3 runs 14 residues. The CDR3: CSVVWVGTSAEAFF. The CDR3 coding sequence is TGCAGCGTTGTTTGGGTAGGGACATCGGCTGAAGCTTTCTTT. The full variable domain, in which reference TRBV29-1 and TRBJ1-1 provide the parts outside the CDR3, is SAVISQKPSRDICQRGTSLTIQCQVDSQVTMMFWYRQQPGQSLTLIATANQGSEATYESGFVIDKFPISRPNLTFSTLTVSNMSPEDSSIYLCSVVWVGTSAEAFFGQGTRLTVV.

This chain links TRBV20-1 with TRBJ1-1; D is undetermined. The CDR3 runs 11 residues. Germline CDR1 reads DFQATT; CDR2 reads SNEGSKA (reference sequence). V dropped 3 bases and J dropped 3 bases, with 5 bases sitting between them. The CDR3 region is CSAREYTEAFF. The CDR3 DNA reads TGCAGTGCTAGGGAATACACTGAAGCTTTCTTT.

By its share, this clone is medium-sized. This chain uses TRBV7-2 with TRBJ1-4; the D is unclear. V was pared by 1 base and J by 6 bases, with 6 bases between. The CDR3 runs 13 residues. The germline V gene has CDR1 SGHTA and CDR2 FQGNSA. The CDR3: CASSLDSYEKLFF. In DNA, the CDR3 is TGTGCCAGCAGCTTAGACAGCTATGAAAAACTGTTTTTT.

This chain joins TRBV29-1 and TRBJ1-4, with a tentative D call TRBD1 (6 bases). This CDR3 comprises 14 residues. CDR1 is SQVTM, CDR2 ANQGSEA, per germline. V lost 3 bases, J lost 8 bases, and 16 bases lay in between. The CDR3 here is CSVEEQGIREKLFF. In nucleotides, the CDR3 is TGCAGCGTTGAGGAACAGGGAATTCGGGAAAAACTGTTTTTT.

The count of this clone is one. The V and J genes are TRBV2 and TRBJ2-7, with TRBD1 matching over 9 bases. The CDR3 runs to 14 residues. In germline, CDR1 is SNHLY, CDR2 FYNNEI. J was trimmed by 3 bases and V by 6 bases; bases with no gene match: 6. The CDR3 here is CASRLPGQGYEQYF. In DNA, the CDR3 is TGTGCCAGCAGATTACCGGGACAGGGCTACGAGCAGTACTTC.

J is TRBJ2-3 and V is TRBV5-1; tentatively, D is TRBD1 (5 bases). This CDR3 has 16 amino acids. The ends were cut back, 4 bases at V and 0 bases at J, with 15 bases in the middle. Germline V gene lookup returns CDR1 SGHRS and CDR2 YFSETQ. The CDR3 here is CASSPYRQTSTDTQYF. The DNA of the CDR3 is TGCGCCAGCAGCCCGTATCGACAGACTAGCACAGATACGCAGTATTTT.

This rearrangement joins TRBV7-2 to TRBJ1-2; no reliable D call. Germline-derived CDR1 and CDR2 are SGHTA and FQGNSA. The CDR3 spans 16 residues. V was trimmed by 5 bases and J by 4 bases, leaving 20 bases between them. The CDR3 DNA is TGTGCCAGCAGCCTTAGCCGGGTCCAAGGAGGCTATGGCTACACCTTC. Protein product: CASSLSRVQGGYGYTF.

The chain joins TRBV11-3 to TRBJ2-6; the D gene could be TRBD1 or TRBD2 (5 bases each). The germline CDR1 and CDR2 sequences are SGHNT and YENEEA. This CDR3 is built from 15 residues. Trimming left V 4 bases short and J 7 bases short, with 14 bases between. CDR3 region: CASSSGAGTANVLTF. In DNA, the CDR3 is TGTGCCAGCAGCTCCGGGGCCGGAACCGCCAACGTCCTGACTTTC.

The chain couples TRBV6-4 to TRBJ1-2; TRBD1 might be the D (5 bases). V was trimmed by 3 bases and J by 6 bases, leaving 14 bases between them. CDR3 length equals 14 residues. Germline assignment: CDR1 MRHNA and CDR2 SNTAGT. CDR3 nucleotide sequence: TGTGCCAGCAGTGATAATCCGGGGCAGGATGGCTACACCTTC. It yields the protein CASSDNPGQDGYTF.